Presented here are 18 T cell receptor beta chains from one specimen sequenced in a study of cytomegalovirus exposure and HLA in healthy donors. The study ran its PCR with 60 Vbeta and 13 Jbeta primers. Sequencing was performed with immunoSEQ multiplex PCR; in TCRdb, only in-frame clones are kept and a portion is missing. In the table there are over 200,000 clones, around 75% of which are singletons. Sample: PBMCs. These TCRs come from a woman in her twenties or thirties in good health and CMV-seronegative.

This clone turned up a few times. The J gene is TRBJ2-5, the V gene TRBV4-2; no definite D call. TRBJ2-7 matches the DNA end more closely, so the J call is doubtful. The CDR3 spans 15 residues. The germline CDR1 and CDR2 sequences are LGHNA and YNFKEQ. CDR3 amino acids: CASSQERSANYEQYF. CDR3 sequence (DNA): TGTGCCAGCAGCCAGGAAAGGTCGGCTAACTACGAGCAGTACTTC.

This rearrangement joins TRBV14 to TRBJ2-2, with 7 bases lining up with TRBD1. Germline CDR1 reads SGHDN; CDR2 reads FVKESK. V lost 4 bases to trimming and J lost 7 bases; unmatched junction nucleotides: 3. This CDR3 is 13 amino acids long. The CDR3 nucleotides are TGTGCCAGCAGCCCACAGGGGTTCGGGGAGCTGTTTTTT. This translates into CASSPQGFGELFF.

The rearrangement links TRBV4-2 to TRBJ2-7; 7 bases map to TRBD2. V dropped 0 bases and J dropped 0; count of bases not matched to a gene: 8. Germline V lookup: CDR1 LGHNA, CDR2 YNFKEQ. The CDR3 has 17 amino acids. CDR3 amino acids: CASSQDLSGASSYEQYF. CDR3 in DNA: TGTGCCAGCAGCCAAGATTTAAGCGGGGCGAGCTCCTACGAGCAGTACTTC.

V and J are TRBV29-1 and TRBJ1-1, with TRBD1 matching 8 bases. The CDR3 consists of 14 residues. V lost 4 bases to trimming and J lost 1 base; unmatched junction nucleotides: 5. CDR1 and CDR2 (germline): SQVTM, ANQGSEA. The CDR3 loop is CSVATGGANTEAFF. The CDR3 nucleotides are TGCAGCGTTGCAACAGGGGGAGCGAACACTGAAGCTTTCTTT.

This chain uses TRBV5-4 with TRBJ2-5; 7 bases line up with TRBD2. The V gene end was trimmed by 6 bases and the J gene end by 2 bases; junction bases not matched to a gene: 10. This CDR3 has 15 amino acids. From germline, CDR1 is SGHNT and CDR2 YYREEE (reference sequence). CDR3 loop: CASTLAASGQETQYF. DNA for the CDR3: TGTGCCAGCACCCTAGCGGCTAGCGGTCAAGAGACCCAGTACTTC.

CDR3 loop: CASSEGGLTEAFF. The CDR3 region has the DNA TGCGCCAGCAGTGAGGGAGGTCTCACTGAAGCTTTCTTT. The chain uses TRBV10-1 and TRBJ1-1; no clear D. CDR1 WNHNN and CDR2 SYGVQD come from the germline V gene (reference sequence). The CDR3 is 13 residues long. V shed 2 bases and J shed 4 bases, with 8 bases lying between them.

This clone was counted between two and nine times. This chain joins TRBV5-6 and TRBJ1-5; TRBD1 aligns across 9 bases. CDR1 is SGHDT and CDR2 is YYEEEE in the germline V gene. With V trimmed by 4 bases and J by 4 bases, 6 bases remained unmatched. The CDR3 loop spans 15 amino acids. The CDR3: CASSLGDRENQPQHF. The CDR3 DNA follows: TGTGCCAGCAGCCTCGGGGACAGGGAAAATCAGCCCCAGCATTTT.

The chain employs TRBV6-1 and TRBJ2-3; TRBD2 matches at 7 bases. CDR1 is MNHNS, CDR2 SASEGT, per germline. CDR3 size: 17 residues. The trim removed 3 bases at V and 1 base at J, leaving 10 bases unmatched. CDR3 DNA sequence: TGTGCCAGCAGTGAGGGGGTGTGGGGGGGTGGCACAGATACGCAGTATTTT. Translating gives CASSEGVWGGGTDTQYF.

This chain uses TRBV4-1 with TRBJ2-3, with D perhaps matching TRBD2 (6 bases). In germline, CDR1 is MGHRA, CDR2 YSYEKL. The CDR3 totals 17 residues. The ends were cut back, 1 base at V and 2 bases at J, with 16 bases in the middle. The CDR3 is CASSQVGGPPSTDTQYF. The CDR3 bases are TGCGCCAGCAGCCAAGTCGGGGGTCCCCCCTCCACAGATACGCAGTATTTT.

This chain uses TRBV2 with TRBJ1-1; possible D gene TRBD1, 5 bases. The CDR3 runs 13 residues. Trimming removed 11 bases from V and 0 bases from J, with 13 bases in between. Germline CDR1 is SNHLY and CDR2 is FYNNEI. The CDR3 sequence is CAGGAQLNTEAFF. CDR3 DNA sequence: TGTGCCGGAGGGGCACAGTTGAACACTGAAGCTTTCTTT. Full variable domain (rest looked up from reference TRBV2 and TRBJ1-1): EPEVTQTPSHQVTQMGQEVILRCVPISNHLYFYWYRQILGQKVEFLVSFYNNEISEKSEIFDDQFSVERPDGSNFTLKIRSTKLEDSAMYFCAGGAQLNTEAFFGQGTRLTVV.

V usage is TRBV11-3 and J usage is TRBJ2-7; TRBD2 agrees at 13 bases. Germline CDR1 and CDR2: SGHNT and YENEEA. Unmatched junction bases numbered 6, after V lost 5 bases and J lost 5 bases. This CDR3 is built from 15 residues. CDR3 coding DNA: TGTGCCAGCAGCCCAACTAGCGGGAGGGCCCACGAGCAGTACTTC. This translates into CASSPTSGRAHEQYF.

This clone showed up just a few times. The gene calls are TRBV4-1 and TRBJ1-1; 7 nucleotides line up with TRBD1. Per germline, CDR1 MGHRA and CDR2 YSYEKL. The CDR3 covers 14 residues. V dropped 4 bases and J dropped 6; count of bases not matched to a gene: 8. CDR3 DNA sequence: TGCGCCAGCAGCCGAGGACAGGTCTACGCTGAAGCTTTCTTT. It encodes CASSRGQVYAEAFF.

The V call is TRBV10-3, the J call TRBJ2-7, with D perhaps TRBD2 (6 bases). Trimming removed 6 bases from V and 5 bases from J, with 8 bases in between. The CDR3 spans 11 residues. Germline CDR1 ENHRY, CDR2 SYGVKD. The CDR3 nucleotides read TGTGCCATCAGGCGGGGAGACGAGCAGTACTTC. Its protein is CAIRRGDEQYF.

The rearrangement uses TRBV5-1 and TRBJ1-4; no clear D gene. V shed 0 bases and J shed 2 bases, with 8 bases lying between them. CDR1 and CDR2 from the germline V gene are SGHRS and YFSETQ. This CDR3 is built from 15 residues. CDR3 sequence reads: CASSLEAGTNEKLFF. CDR3 in DNA: TGCGCCAGCAGCTTGGAAGCCGGGACTAATGAAAAACTGTTTTTT.

The CDR3 DNA sequence: TGTGCCTGGAGTGGTTCTAGCGGGGGGCCGGCCCTAGGGGGGGAGCAGTACTTC. This sequence encodes CAWSGSSGGPALGGEQYF. The gene calls are TRBV30 and TRBJ2-7; TRBD2 matches at 11 bases. The CDR3 covers 18 residues. CDR1 is GTSNPN and CDR2 is SVGIG in the germline V gene (reference sequence). Unmatched junction bases numbered 18, after V lost 1 base and J lost 7 bases. Based on the CDR3 plus reference TRBV30 and TRBJ2-7, the full variable domain is SQTIHQWPATLVQPVGSPLSLECTVEGTSNPNLYWYRQAAGRGLQLLFYSVGIGQISSEVPQNLSASRPQDRQFILSSKKLLLSDSGFYLCAWSGSSGGPALGGEQYFGPGTRLTVT.

CDR3 bases: TGTGCCAGTAGTCAAGCAGGTTTAACTTCTGGGGCCAACGTCCTGACTTTC. Translating gives CASSQAGLTSGANVLTF. The chain is built from TRBV19 and TRBJ2-6, with D hard to call. Germline CDR1 reads LNHDA; CDR2 reads SQIVND (reference sequence). V lost 5 bases, J lost 1 base, and 15 bases lay in between. The CDR3 contains 17 residues.

The gene calls are TRBV7-2 and TRBJ1-1, with D unresolved. There are 13 residues in the CDR3. Per germline, CDR1 SGHTA and CDR2 FQGNSA. Trimming cost V 5 bases and J 0 bases, with 7 bases left between them. CDR3 DNA: TGTGCCAGCAGCCCGAGGTTGAACACTGAAGCTTTCTTT. Translating it yields CASSPRLNTEAFF.

The chain joins TRBV5-6 to TRBJ2-3; 12 bases align to TRBD2. Trimming removed 4 bases from V and 4 bases from J; junction bases left unmatched: 7. Germline CDR1 SGHDT, CDR2 YYEEEE. This CDR3 has 16 amino acids. The CDR3 loop is CASSPGTSGYPDTQYF. Written as DNA, the CDR3 is TGTGCCAGCAGCCCTGGGACTAGCGGGTATCCAGATACGCAGTATTTT.